This TCR beta chain emerged from a study of naive CD8 T cells in extremely preterm neonates. Study-wide findings and caveats: Shared CDR3 nucleotide sequences: preterm about 2.8%, term approximately 0.4%, children 0.025% to 0.035%, adults roughly 0.01%.

V lost 7 bases to trimming and J lost 3 bases; unmatched junction nucleotides: 1. The CDR3 extends over 12 amino acids. In germline, CDR1 is SNHLY, CDR2 FYNNEI. Assay: immunoSEQ multiplex PCR; the TCRdb copy retains only in-frame clones and omits some. Of approximately 7,900 clones in the sample, 95% to 98% were seen once. This clone appeared once. Its antigen is as yet unknown. Sequencing was performed on naive CD8+ T cells from blood. The chain uses TRBV2 and TRBJ1-2; TRBD1 matches at 8 bases. The source is a human donor in good health. As DNA, the CDR3 is TGTGCCAGCACAGGGGGCGACTATGGCTACACCTTC. Amino acid sequence: CASTGGDYGYTF.